These 17 T cell receptor beta chains originate from one sample sequenced in a study of shared clonotypes between healthy human individuals (dated by TCRdb to 2018 to 2020). Libraries were built with the immunoSEQ multiplex PCR assay. In TCRdb, the immuneACCESS table is reduced to in-frame sequences with V and J assigned. These tables do not hold every clone; where another copy was compared, an unresolved V gene accounts for under half, and the others remain unexplained. This sample has roughly 1 million clones in its table, and about four fifths of those were observed once. Jointly, the top ten make up under 0.6% of the sample. Sequenced input: memory CD4+ T cells from PBMCs. Taken with the paper, the label for cell subset or site translates to: CD45RA-negative fraction. The receptors were gathered from a man aged 18 to 35 in good health. Some clones in this sample may be carry-over from other donors' samples.

The gene calls are TRBV18 and TRBJ2-6; D is unclear. Trimming stripped 4 bases from V and 0 bases from J, with 7 bases between. Germline V gene data show CDR1 as KGHSH and CDR2 as LQKENI. The CDR3 extends over 15 amino acids. DNA of the CDR3: TGTGCCAGCTCACTTCGGCGCTCTGGGGCCAACGTCCTGACTTTC. Protein product: CASSLRRSGANVLTF.

This sequence joins TRBV18 and TRBJ2-7; the match to TRBD1 covers 8 bases. CDR3 length: 14 residues. Germline loops: CDR1 KGHSH, CDR2 LQKENI. The junction had 6 bases not matched to a gene; V was cut back by 6 bases and J by 2 bases. The CDR3 here is CASSPGQGTYEQYF. CDR3 nucleotide sequence: TGTGCCAGCTCGCCAGGACAGGGAACCTACGAGCAGTACTTC.

The chain couples TRBV7-9 to TRBJ2-2, with D possibly matching TRBD2 (6 bases). Germline V gives CDR1 SEHNR, CDR2 FQNEAQ (reference sequence). Trimming stripped 10 bases from V and 4 bases from J, with 19 bases between. The CDR3 length is 15 residues. The CDR3 DNA reads as TGTGCCACCCTGAGCGGGCAGGGTACCACCGGGGAGCTGTTTTTT. Translation: CATLSGQGTTGELFF.

This clone has ten or more counts. This sample also contains other DNA sequences that code for the same CDR3. This chain joins TRBV4-3 and TRBJ2-4, with a weak D call TRBD1 (5 bases). From germline, CDR1 is LGHNA and CDR2 YSLEER. Trimming cost V 4 bases and J 0 bases, with 7 bases left between them. CDR3 size: 14 residues. The CDR3 here is CASSLDRAKNIQYF. CDR3 sequence (DNA): TGCGCCAGCAGCCTTGACAGAGCCAAAAACATTCAGTACTTC.

The chain combines TRBV30 with TRBJ2-3; D is unresolved. V was cut by 2 bases and J by 0 bases, with 12 bases left in between. This CDR3 is built from 15 residues. Per germline, CDR1 GTSNPN and CDR2 SVGIG (reference sequence). CDR3 loop: CAWSRLGRSTDTQYF. CDR3 in DNA: TGTGCCTGGAGTCGGTTGGGCAGGAGCACAGATACGCAGTATTTT.

The chain couples TRBV18 to TRBJ2-5; unclear D gene. The germline CDR1 and CDR2 sequences are KGHSH and LQKENI. The length of the CDR3 is 15 residues. Trimming stripped 3 bases from V and 1 base from J, with 12 bases between. CDR3 sequence reads: CASSPSQETQETQYF. CDR3 in DNA: TGTGCCAGCTCACCTTCTCAGGAAACCCAAGAGACCCAGTACTTC. The variable domain in full, completed from reference TRBV18 and TRBJ2-5, reads NAGVMQNPRHLVRRRGQEARLRCSPMKGHSHVYWYRQLPEEGLKFMVYLQKENIIDESGMPKERFSAEFPKEGPSILRIQQVVRGDSAAYFCASSPSQETQETQYFGPGTRLLVL.

This clone was found once. Additional DNA sequences in this sample encode the identical CDR3. V usage is TRBV18 and J usage is TRBJ2-3; no firm D call. The V gene's germline CDR1 is KGHSH and CDR2 LQKENI. There are 15 residues in the CDR3. V was shortened by 0 bases and J by 1 base, with 8 bases between the two germline ends. CDR3 loop: CASSPPGLGTDTQYF. CDR3 nucleotides: TGTGCCAGCTCACCACCGGGGTTAGGCACAGATACGCAGTATTTT.

The J gene is TRBJ2-5, the V gene TRBV30, with 8 bases identical to TRBD2. With the DNA end fitting TRBJ2-7 better, the J assignment may be wrong. The CDR3 spans 14 residues. CDR1 and CDR2 (germline): GTSNPN, SVGIG (reference sequence). The CDR3 reads CAWGPWTSSYEQYF. CDR3 nucleotide sequence: TGTGCCTGGGGTCCCTGGACTAGCAGTTACGAGCAGTACTTC.

The genes are TRBV6-5 and TRBJ2-5; no reliable D call. Deletions cut 6 bases from V and 2 bases from J, with 16 bases between. Germline CDR1 and CDR2: MNHEY and SVGAGI. This CDR3 contains 15 residues. The CDR3 protein is CASRQDRLRQETQYF. DNA of the CDR3: TGTGCCAGCAGGCAGGACCGACTGCGTCAAGAGACCCAGTACTTC.

This sequence joins TRBV6-1 and TRBJ2-3; possibly TRBD2 for D (6 bases). The V and J ends lost 4 bases and 2 bases respectively, with 13 bases between them. The V gene's germline CDR1 is MNHNS and CDR2 SASEGT. CDR3 size: 15 residues. CDR3 sequence reads: CASSVATSSTDTQYF. CDR3 DNA sequence: TGTGCCAGCAGTGTGGCTACTAGCTCCACAGATACGCAGTATTTT.

This chain joins TRBV6-6 and TRBJ2-1, with D perhaps TRBD1 (5 bases). The V and J ends lost 6 bases and 10 bases respectively, with 10 bases between them. The CDR3 is 11 residues long. The germline V gene encodes CDR1 MNHNY and CDR2 SVGAGI (reference sequence). This CDR3 reads CASSPQGEQFF. The CDR3 DNA is TGTGCCAGCAGCCCCCAGGGAGAGCAGTTCTTC.

This clone showed up just once. The chain carries TRBV30 and TRBJ2-1; 9 nucleotides agree with TRBD2. V trimming: 5 bases; J trimming: 8 bases; junction bases outside the gene matches: 10. The CDR3 is 14 residues long. Germline V gene sequence: CDR1 GTSNPN, CDR2 SVGIG (reference sequence). The CDR3 DNA is TGTGCCTGGGGCCCGACTAGCGGTCGGCATGAGCAGTTCTTC. It encodes CAWGPTSGRHEQFF.

This clone was recorded a few times. The chain uses TRBV12-1 and TRBJ1-5; no DNA check was done on the table's D call, TRBD1. TRBV12-1 counts as a pseudogene. The CDR3 is 16 amino acids. CDR3 sequence reads: CASSQRRSWANQPQHF. CDR3 nucleotides: TGTGCCAGCAGTCAACGACGGTCTTGGGCCAATCAGCCCCAGCATTTT.

The sample holds a few counts of this clone. At the DNA level, this CDR3 is encoded by other sequences in the same sample as well. The chain recombines TRBV7-6 with TRBJ2-6, with TRBD2 as a possible D gene (5 bases). Per germline, CDR1 SGHVS and CDR2 FNYEAQ. The CDR3 is 16 amino acids. Trimming removed 1 base at V and 0 bases at J, with 7 bases between. The CDR3 sequence is CASSLVGSSGANVLTF. In DNA form, the CDR3 reads TGTGCCAGCAGCTTAGTAGGGAGCTCTGGGGCCAACGTCCTGACTTTC.

The gene calls are TRBV4-2 and TRBJ2-7; 10 positions agree with TRBD2. Trimming removed 0 bases from V and 6 bases from J; junction bases left unmatched: 5. CDR3 size: 15 residues. Looked up from germline, CDR1 is LGHNA and CDR2 is YNFKEQ. CDR3 loop: CASSQELAGLLEQYF. In nucleotides, the CDR3 is TGTGCCAGCAGCCAAGAACTAGCGGGGCTCCTCGAGCAGTACTTC.

V and J are TRBV11-2 and TRBJ1-3; D is unclear. The CDR3 extends over 13 amino acids. With 1 base removed from V and 4 bases from J, the gap between germline ends came to 5 bases. Germline values: CDR1 SGHAT, CDR2 FQNNGV. CDR3 amino acids: CASSLGAGNTIYF. The CDR3 DNA follows: TGTGCCAGCAGCTTAGGAGCCGGAAACACCATATATTTT.

Turning to this clone: Germline and junction disagree at one end, which may indicate a read error. The genes are TRBV11-1 and TRBJ2-7; 7 bases align to TRBD2. Germline loops: CDR1 SGHAT, CDR2 FQDESV (reference sequence). The CDR3 runs 15 residues. The CDR3 loop is CASTLDRDYKYEQYF. The CDR3 DNA sequence: TGTGCCAGCACCTTAGACCGGGACTACAAATACGAGCAGTACTTC.